At least ten counts were recorded for the clone carrying this T cell receptor (beta chain). Antigen specificity is unknown. These data originate in a study of cytomegalovirus exposure and HLA in healthy donors. V was cut by 5 bases and J by 2 bases, with 9 bases left in between. The CDR3 extends over 13 amino acids. Per the germline V gene, CDR1 is MGHDK and CDR2 is SYGVNS. Study outcomes and limitations: According to the study, 160 or so TCR beta chains were cytomegalovirus-associated. One later analysis reportedly identified an Asian-associated ancestry cluster that showed fewer N-insertions than the 666-donor mean. A later analysis by the authors found several of the most significant clusters apparently linked to common viral pathogens.

The primer mix had 60 Vbeta and 13 Jbeta primers. Using immunoSEQ multiplex PCR, the repertoire was profiled, and TCRdb retains in-frame clones only, with some absent. The data contain about 140,000 clones, 70% to 85% of them singletons. This TCR came from a woman aged 55-70 years in good health and CMV-seropositive. The chain combines TRBV25-1 with TRBJ1-2, with D perhaps TRBD1 (6 bases). The sample was PBMCs. The CDR3 bases are TGTGCCAGCAGTCTCGGGACAAACTATGGCTACACCTTC. Protein: CASSLGTNYGYTF.